Listed below are T cell receptor beta chains from one sample, sequenced in a study of shared clonotypes between healthy human individuals. TCRdb's copy holds only in-frame clones and misses some; the assay was immunoSEQ multiplex PCR. The table has about 2.4 million clones, 93% seen once. Sequencing used naive CD4+ T cells from PBMCs. The receptor set was obtained from a man younger than 30 in good health. Some clones in this sample may be carry-over from other donors' samples. Each CDR3 is given with its conserved first and last residue. A D gene is named only where the DNA matches it firmly. Part of the rows lack a size; the others show once, few, many or a class for expanded clones.

J gene,clone size,D gene,V gene,CDR3 DNA,CDR3 protein
TRBJ1-6,once,.,TRBV4-2,TGTGCCAGCAGCCAAGACCGGACAGAGGGTTCACCCCTCCACTTT,CASSQDRTEGSPLHF
TRBJ1-1,.,.,TRBV28,TGTGCCAGCAGTTTATCCCAGGGGATCACTGAAGCTTTCTTT,CASSLSQGITEAFF
TRBJ1-5,.,.,TRBV6-5,TGTGCCAGCAGTTACTCGAGAAATCAGCCCCAGCATTTT,CASSYSRNQPQHF
TRBJ2-5,.,.,TRBV27,TGTGCCAGCAGTTCCTATGGCCTGGCGAGGCGAGAGACCCAGTACTTC,CASSSYGLARRETQYF
TRBJ2-5,.,.,TRBV7-8,TGTGCCAGCAGCTTCCACAAAGAGACCCAGTACTTC,CASSFHKETQYF
TRBJ1-2,.,TRBD1,TRBV9,TGTGCCAGCAGGCCCCCGGGACAGGGAACCTATGGCTACACCTTC,CASRPPGQGTYGYTF
TRBJ2-3,.,TRBD1,TRBV18,TGTGCCAGCTCACCGATGCTACAGGGGGCGAGCACAGATACGCAGTATTTT,CASSPMLQGASTDTQYF
TRBJ1-6,.,.,TRBV2,TGTGCCAGCAGTGCGCCGAATAATTCACCCCTCCACTTT,CASSAPNNSPLHF
TRBJ1-2,.,.,TRBV6-6,TGTGCCAGCAGTTACGACGGTAACTATGGCTACACCTTC,CASSYDGNYGYTF
TRBJ1-1,.,TRBD1,TRBV6-1,TGTGCCAGCGCGAGGGGGCGGGTGAACACTGAAGCTTTCTTT,CASARGRVNTEAFF